The 23 T cell receptor beta chains presented below share a single source sample, sequenced in a study of shared clonotypes between healthy human individuals. The method was immunoSEQ multiplex PCR; TCRdb's version includes in-frame clones alone and lacks a portion of them. The sample lists over a million clones, approximately 97% occurring once. The sequenced sample consisted of naive CD4+ T cells sorted from blood. The subset: CD45RA+ positively selected. The receptors stem from a man younger than 45 in good health.

This clone was observed a single time. The chain links TRBV11-1 to TRBJ1-6, with 7 bases that match TRBD1. The V segment lost 7 bases and the J segment 1 base; nucleotides outside the gene matches: 13. Germline values: CDR1 SGHAT, CDR2 FQDESV (reference sequence). The CDR3 runs 18 residues. DNA of the CDR3: TGTGCCAGCACCGCTTCCCTACAGGGGTCGTCCTATAATTCACCCCTCCACTTT. Translating it yields CASTASLQGSSYNSPLHF.

Concerning this clone itself: The same CDR3 arises from other DNA sequences in this sample as well. J is TRBJ1-1 and V is TRBV20-1; no definite D call. V lost 6 bases, J lost 1 base, and 6 bases lay in between. CDR3 length: 11 amino acids. Per germline, CDR1 DFQATT and CDR2 SNEGSKA (reference sequence). In DNA, the CDR3 is TGCAGTGCAAACAGGAACACTGAAGCTTTCTTT. Its translation: CSANRNTEAFF.

The gene calls are TRBV11-2 and TRBJ2-7; no clear D. Germline-derived CDR1 and CDR2 are SGHAT and FQNNGV. The V end was cut by 2 bases, the J end by 3 bases, with 11 bases between. CDR3 length: 14 residues. CDR3 sequence (DNA): TGTGCCAGCAGCTTATCCCCGACGGGCTACGAGCAGTACTTC. It is translated as CASSLSPTGYEQYF. Full variable domain (missing parts from reference TRBV11-2 and TRBJ2-7): EAGVAQSPRYKIIEKRQSVAFWCNPISGHATLYWYQQILGQGPKLLIQFQNNGVVDDSQLPKDRFSAERLKGVDSTLKIQPAKLEDSAVYLCASSLSPTGYEQYFGPGTRLTVT.

The CDR3 loop is CASSQESWGEQFF. In DNA, the CDR3 is TGCGCCAGCAGCCAGGAGTCGTGGGGCGAGCAGTTCTTC. The V and J genes are TRBV4-1 and TRBJ2-1, with D perhaps TRBD1 (5 bases). Trimming cost V 3 bases and J 10 bases, with 13 bases left between them. The CDR3 covers 13 residues. The germline gives CDR1 MGHRA, CDR2 YSYEKL.

This chain links TRBV9 with TRBJ2-7, with D possibly matching TRBD1 (5 bases). Germline-derived CDR1 and CDR2 are SGDLS and YYNGEE. The CDR3 runs 12 residues. V lost 5 bases to trimming and J lost 0 bases, with 6 bases between them. This CDR3 is CASRGDSYEQYF. The CDR3 DNA reads TGTGCCAGCAGAGGGGACTCCTACGAGCAGTACTTC.

The chain links TRBV5-1 to TRBJ2-1; 7 bases map to TRBD2. The germline gives CDR1 SGHRS, CDR2 YFSETQ. V lost 4 bases to trimming and J lost 6 bases; unmatched junction nucleotides: 10. This CDR3 has 15 amino acids. The CDR3 DNA reads TGCGCCAGCAGCCAAGGCAGCGGGGACTCCAATGAGCAGTTCTTC. Amino acids: CASSQGSGDSNEQFF.

Note on this clone: This sample also contains other DNA sequences that code for the same CDR3. The rearrangement links TRBV5-1 to TRBJ2-5; D is ambiguous. V shed 0 bases and J shed 5 bases, with 8 bases lying between them. Germline V lookup: CDR1 SGHRS, CDR2 YFSETQ. The CDR3 length is 13 residues. The CDR3 coding sequence is TGCGCCAGCAGCTTGGGCCAGGTTGAGACCCAGTACTTC. Protein sequence: CASSLGQVETQYF.

The chain employs TRBV7-6 and TRBJ2-7, with 10 positions matching TRBD2. The CDR3 runs 14 residues. Trimming removed 7 bases from V and 3 bases from J; junction bases left unmatched: 6. Germline lookup yields CDR1 SGHVS and CDR2 FNYEAQ. The CDR3 loop reads CASTGGTSDYEQYF. The CDR3 DNA reads TGTGCCAGCACCGGCGGGACTAGCGACTACGAGCAGTACTTC.

J is TRBJ2-7 and V is TRBV5-5; D possibly corresponds to TRBD2 (7 bases). The germline CDR1 and CDR2 sequences are SGHKS and YYEKEE (reference sequence). The CDR3 runs 18 residues. V shed 0 bases and J shed 1 base, with 20 bases lying between them. The CDR3 reads CASSLAGGGGLLSYEQYF. In DNA form, the CDR3 reads TGTGCCAGCAGCTTGGCCGGGGGCGGGGGCTTATTATCCTACGAGCAGTACTTC.

The chain has TRBV9 and TRBJ1-2, with a tentative D call TRBD1 (5 bases). Germline CDR1 SGDLS, CDR2 YYNGEE. The CDR3 contains 14 residues. Between the trimmed V and J ends, which lost 5 bases and 5 bases, there was a span of 16 bases. The CDR3 DNA follows: TGTGCCAGCAGAGACGGAGGGGTTTCGTATGGCTACACCTTC. It specifies CASRDGGVSYGYTF.

The chain is built from TRBV11-2 and TRBJ2-3; 7 bases line up with TRBD1. The CDR3 is made up of 16 amino acids. Looked up from germline, CDR1 is SGHAT and CDR2 is FQNNGV. The V gene end was trimmed by 3 bases and the J gene end by 0 bases; junction bases not matched to a gene: 6. The CDR3: CASSFDYRGSTDTQYF. The CDR3 DNA follows: TGTGCCAGCAGCTTCGATTACAGGGGAAGCACAGATACGCAGTATTTT.

The chain recombines TRBV6-5 with TRBJ2-2, with D possibly being TRBD1 (6 bases). Trimming stripped 2 bases from V and 3 bases from J, with 7 bases between. Per germline, CDR1 MNHEY and CDR2 SVGAGI. The CDR3 has 14 amino acids. The CDR3 DNA follows: TGTGCCAGCAGTTACAAGGGGGACACCGGGGAGCTGTTTTTT. This encodes CASSYKGDTGELFF.

The CDR3 protein is CSGTESGQQGQPQHF. The CDR3 DNA is TGCAGCGGCACCGAATCGGGGCAGCAGGGTCAGCCCCAGCATTTT. The chain has TRBV29-1 and TRBJ1-5, with a tentative D call TRBD1 (5 bases). This CDR3 has 15 residues. The germline V gene encodes CDR1 SQVTM and CDR2 ANQGSEA. The germline V and J ends were trimmed by 7 bases and 6 bases, with 22 bases remaining between them.

This chain links TRBV19 with TRBJ1-2; maybe TRBD1 (5 bases). Germline V gives CDR1 LNHDA, CDR2 SQIVND (reference sequence). CDR3 length: 15 residues. V was trimmed by 6 bases and J by 6 bases, leaving 20 bases between them. The DNA of the CDR3 is TGTGCCAGTAGAGTCCAGGGAACCCTTATCAATGGCTACACCTTC. It specifies CASRVQGTLINGYTF.

Concerning this clone: One end of the junction fails to match germline, which may point to a read error. The chain combines TRBV7-7 with TRBJ2-3; D may be TRBD2 (5 bases). Germline lookup yields CDR1 SSHAT and CDR2 FNYEAQ (reference sequence). The CDR3 has 12 amino acids. CDR3 DNA sequence: TGTGCTAGCAGCTTGGACGGAGGTACGCAGTATTTT. Translation gives CASSLDGGTQYF.

This rearrangement joins TRBV18 to TRBJ2-3; 8 bases agree with TRBD2. The CDR3 runs to 14 residues. The V and J ends lost 5 bases and 1 base, in that order; junction bases with no gene match: 2. Per the germline V gene, CDR1 is KGHSH and CDR2 is LQKENI. CDR3 DNA: TGTGCCAGCTCAGTACTAGCGGGCACAGATACGCAGTATTTT. Its protein is CASSVLAGTDTQYF.

The chain uses TRBV19 and TRBJ2-2; unclear D gene. This CDR3 region has 12 residues. The V gene's germline CDR1 is LNHDA and CDR2 SQIVND (reference sequence). With 5 bases removed from V and 8 bases from J, the gap between germline ends came to 9 bases. CDR3 sequence: CASSLPIGELFF. The CDR3 coding sequence is TGTGCCAGTAGTCTTCCTATAGGGGAGCTGTTTTTT.

The chain couples TRBV9 to TRBJ2-1; no definite D call. Germline V gene lookup returns CDR1 SGDLS and CDR2 YYNGEE. This CDR3 has 15 residues. The V gene lost 3 bases and the J gene lost 8 bases, with 18 bases spanning the gap. The CDR3 reads CASSATRNQHDEQFF. DNA for the CDR3: TGTGCCAGCAGCGCGACGCGGAACCAACACGATGAGCAGTTCTTC. The whole variable domain, remainder taken from reference TRBV9 and TRBJ2-1, is DSGVTQTPKHLITATGQRVTLRCSPRSGDLSVYWYQQSLDQGLQFLIQYYNGEERAKGNILERFSAQQFPDLHSELNLSSLELGDSALYFCASSATRNQHDEQFFGPGTRLTVL.

In regard to this clone: This sample includes further DNA sequences coding for the same CDR3. The chain couples TRBV18 to TRBJ1-5; D is unresolved. V was cut by 6 bases and J by 4 bases, with 10 bases left in between. Germline V lookup: CDR1 KGHSH, CDR2 LQKENI. The CDR3 is 13 amino acids. CDR3 region: CASSGQSNQPQHF. CDR3 nucleotide sequence: TGTGCCAGCTCGGGCCAGAGTAATCAGCCCCAGCATTTT.

The chain uses TRBV10-3 and TRBJ2-3; D is perhaps TRBD1 (6 bases). This CDR3 region has 13 residues. V was pared by 8 bases and J by 2 bases, with 11 bases between. Germline values: CDR1 ENHRY, CDR2 SYGVKD. CDR3 sequence reads: CAISPGVTDTQYF. The CDR3 coding sequence is TGTGCCATCTCACCAGGGGTCACAGATACGCAGTATTTT.

The chain employs TRBV29-1 and TRBJ2-7; D unresolved. CDR3 size: 13 residues. V shed 6 bases and J shed 7 bases, with 19 bases lying between them. The germline V gene has CDR1 SQVTM and CDR2 ANQGSEA. The CDR3 coding sequence is TGCAGCGTCCGGCAACTCGCCGGTCGGGAGCAGTACTTC. It specifies CSVRQLAGREQYF.

The rearrangement joins TRBV7-8 to TRBJ2-1, with 7 bases identical to TRBD1. After removal of 5 bases from V and 7 bases from J, the junction contained 5 bases not matched to a gene. The V gene's germline CDR1 is SGHVS and CDR2 FQNEAQ. The CDR3 is 13 residues long. CDR3 region: CASSRDRYNEQFF. The CDR3 DNA is TGTGCCAGCAGCCGGGACAGATATAATGAGCAGTTCTTC.

With regard to this clone: Germline and junction disagree at one end, which may indicate a read error. This rearrangement joins TRBV5-6 to TRBJ1-4; unclear D gene. CDR1 is SGHDT and CDR2 is YYEEEE in the germline V gene. The CDR3 is made up of 12 amino acids. CDR3 protein: CASRLGSEKLFF. The CDR3 DNA follows: TGTGCCAGCAGGTTGGGGAGTGAAAAACTGTTTTTT.